Listed below are T cell receptor beta chains from one sample, sequenced in a study of OX40 agonist ivuxolimab in advanced cancers. Produced via immunoSEQ multiplex PCR; TCRdb's table is partial and in-frame only. In the table there are tens of thousands of clones, around 89% of which are singletons. The sequenced sample was CD4+ or CD8+ T cells sorted from blood, obtained in a trial of the OX40 agonist ivuxolimab. All receptors come from an adult with an advanced solid tumor such as melanoma, head and neck, liver or kidney cancer. Both conserved end residues are part of each CDR3. D genes are given only for firm matches. Clone size is shown for a subset of rows, as once, few, many or a class of expanded clone.

j_call v_call clone_size d_call cdr3_nt cdr3_aa
TRBJ2-7 TRBV5-3 - - TGTGCCAGAAGCGTCTACGAGCAGTACTTC CARSVYEQYF
TRBJ2-7 TRBV25-1 - TRBD1 TGTGCCAGCAGACCAGGGGGCCACTACGAGCAGTACTTC CASRPGGHYEQYF
TRBJ2-7 TRBV6-6 - TRBD1 TGTGCCAGCAGGGTCGGGACAGCAACCTACGAGCAGTACTTC CASRVGTATYEQYF
TRBJ2-1 TRBV5-6 - TRBD2 TGTGCCAGCAGCTTGGGACTAGCGGGAGTAATTGAGCAGTTCTTC CASSLGLAGVIEQFF
TRBJ2-3 TRBV27 - - TGTGCCAGCAGTTTATCGGACTACCCAGATACGCAGTATTTT CASSLSDYPDTQYF
TRBJ2-7 TRBV7-6 - - TGTGCCATTCCTTTGGGGTACTACGAGCAGTACTTC CAIPLGYYEQYF
TRBJ2-7 TRBV19 once TRBD1 TGTGCCAGTAGTTCGGGACAGGGGGCCTCCTACGAGCAGTACTTC CASSSGQGASYEQYF
TRBJ2-2 TRBV27 - TRBD1 TGTGCCAGCACTCATTCCCCCCAGGGGGCTTACACCGGGGAGCTGTTTTTT CASTHSPQGAYTGELFF
TRBJ2-7 TRBV5-1 - TRBD2 TGCGCCAGCAGCTTGGAGCCTAGCGGGAGGGACTCCTACGAGCAGTACTTC CASSLEPSGRDSYEQYF
TRBJ2-1 TRBV4-2 - - TGTGCCAGCAGCCAAGATGGGTCCGACGAGCAGTTCTTC CASSQDGSDEQFF
TRBJ2-7 TRBV4-1 - TRBD2 TGCGCCAGCAGCCAAGTACTAGCGGGAAACTACGAGCAGTACTTC CASSQVLAGNYEQYF
TRBJ2-2 TRBV28 - - TGTGCCAGCAGTTTTCAGGGCACCGGGGAGCTGTTTTTT CASSFQGTGELFF
TRBJ1-1 TRBV19 - - TGTGCCAGACACCTAAGGGGGGGCGAAGCTTTCTTT CARHLRGGEAFF
TRBJ1-2 TRBV15 - TRBD1 TGTGCCACCAGCAGAGATACGGACCGGGACAGGGACTATGGCTACACCTTC CATSRDTDRDRDYGYTF
TRBJ1-3 TRBV6-5 - - TGTGCCAGCAGTTACTCCGACTCTGGAAACACCATATATTTT CASSYSDSGNTIYF
TRBJ2-7 TRBV4-1 - - TGCGCCAGCAGCCAAGATTGGGCCAGCAGCGAGCAGTACTTC CASSQDWASSEQYF
TRBJ2-2 TRBV2 - - TGTGCCAGCAGGAATGTTGCCCCGAACACCGGGGAGCTGTTTTTT CASRNVAPNTGELFF
TRBJ1-3 TRBV28 - - TGTGCCAGCAGTTTATTTCACCGTGGAAACACCATATATTTT CASSLFHRGNTIYF
TRBJ1-2 TRBV27 medium-sized - TGTGCCAGCACGGGCAGGGGCCATGGCTACACCTTC CASTGRGHGYTF
TRBJ1-2 TRBV9 - - TGTGCCAGCAGCGGAACCGGGACAACGGCTAACTATGGCTACACCTTC CASSGTGTTANYGYTF
TRBJ2-2 TRBV30 - - TGTGCCTGCTTTGACAGGCCCTGGGAGCTGTTTTTT CACFDRPWELFF
TRBJ1-2 TRBV2 - TRBD1 TGTGCCAGCAGTGATCGCGGGACAGGAATAGATGGCTACACCTTC CASSDRGTGIDGYTF
TRBJ2-3 TRBV27 - TRBD2 TGTGCCAGCAGCACCCCCCCGGATAGCGGGAGATATAACACAGATACGCAGTATTTT CASSTPPDSGRYNTDTQYF
TRBJ2-3 TRBV7-6 - - TGTGCCAGCAGCTTAGTTTTCGGAGGGGGGACAGATACGCAGTATTTT CASSLVFGGGTDTQYF
TRBJ2-1 TRBV4-1 - - TGCGCCAGCAGCCAAGCGGCGTCCTACAATGAGCAGTTCTTC CASSQAASYNEQFF
TRBJ2-7 TRBV19 - - TGTGCCAGTAGTATAGTGGGCAGGGCGGACGAGCAGTACTTC CASSIVGRADEQYF
TRBJ1-3 TRBV28 once - TGTGCCAGCAGTTCTATACCTCGTTGGGATTCCTCTGGAAACACCATATATTTT CASSSIPRWDSSGNTIYF
TRBJ1-5 TRBV27 - TRBD1 TGTGCCAGCAGTTTGGGCAGGGGGCAGCCCCAGCATTTT CASSLGRGQPQHF
TRBJ2-2 TRBV2 - - TGTGCCAGCAGTGAACGGGGTAGCCGGAACACCGGGGAGCTGTTTTTT CASSERGSRNTGELFF
TRBJ2-1 TRBV5-6 - TRBD1 TGTGCCAGCAGCTCCGGGACAGGGGGCTCGGAGCAGTTCTTC CASSSGTGGSEQFF
TRBJ2-7 TRBV5-5 - TRBD1 TGTGCCAGCAGCTTGTTAGACAGGGGGTCTTACGAGCAGTACTTC CASSLLDRGSYEQYF
TRBJ1-5 TRBV28 - - TGTGCCAGCAGTTTGGGGTCGGGAGGGTCTTATCGGAATCAGCCCCAGCATTTT CASSLGSGGSYRNQPQHF
TRBJ2-1 TRBV27 once TRBD2 TGTGCCAGCAGTCCATACGCCGCTAGCGGGAGCTCCTACAATGAGCAGTTCTTC CASSPYAASGSSYNEQFF
TRBJ2-7 TRBV5-4 - - TGTGCCAGCAGCGGATCTACAGGGTCACGCAGCCGCCACGAGCAGTACTTC CASSGSTGSRSRHEQYF
TRBJ2-1 TRBV9 - TRBD2 TGTGCCAGCAGCCCAGAGACTAGCAGTTACAATGAGCAGTTCTTC CASSPETSSYNEQFF
TRBJ1-4 TRBV5-4 - - TGTGCCAGCAGCTTGCCGGGGACTAATGAAAAACTGTTTTTT CASSLPGTNEKLFF
TRBJ2-1 TRBV6-6 - - TGTGCCAGCAGTTACTCGTTAGGGATGGGGGGCGATGAGCAGTTCTTC CASSYSLGMGGDEQFF
TRBJ1-5 TRBV4-1 - TRBD1 TGCGCCAGCAGCCAAGACCCCGGACAGGGATTATATGGCAATCAGCCCCAGCATTTT CASSQDPGQGLYGNQPQHF
TRBJ2-7 TRBV28 once - TGTGCCAGCTCTTTGAGGACAGCCACTGCTGACGAGCAGTACTTC CASSLRTATADEQYF
TRBJ2-1 TRBV7-6 - - TGTGCCAGCAGCCCCTTGGGTGGGAGGTCCTACAATGAGCAGTTCTTC CASSPLGGRSYNEQFF
TRBJ2-6 TRBV11-3 once - TGTGCCAGCAGCCCGAGGGGGGCCAACGTCCTGACTTTC CASSPRGANVLTF
TRBJ2-7 TRBV7-9 - - TGTGCCAGCAGCCCTAAGACAGCCGCCTACGAGCAGTACTTC CASSPKTAAYEQYF
TRBJ2-7 TRBV27 - - TGTGCCAGCAGTTTCGTTGAAGATTCCTACGAGCAGTACTTC CASSFVEDSYEQYF
TRBJ1-5 TRBV28 - TRBD1 TGTGCCAGCAGACCCGACAGGGGGCTTCAGCCCCAGCATTTT CASRPDRGLQPQHF
TRBJ2-7 TRBV28 - TRBD2 TGTGCCAGCAGTTCCATTACTAGCGGGGGCCACTACGAGCAGTACTTC CASSSITSGGHYEQYF
TRBJ2-1 TRBV4-1 - TRBD2 TGCGCCAGCAGCCCCGGCGGACTAGCGGGAGGGGGAACTTGGTATGAGCAGTTCTTC CASSPGGLAGGGTWYEQFF
TRBJ2-7 TRBV29-1 - - TGCAGCGTTCAAAATGGCTACGAGCAGTACTTC CSVQNGYEQYF
TRBJ2-1 TRBV7-9 - - TGTGCCAGCAGCTTAGACGGCTACAATGAGCAGTTCTTC CASSLDGYNEQFF
TRBJ1-2 TRBV7-9 - TRBD1 TGTGCCAGCAGCCCAGGACAGGGGGACTATGGCTACACCTTC CASSPGQGDYGYTF
TRBJ2-7 TRBV27 - - TGTGCCAGCAGGCTGGGCAGCTCCTACGAGCAGTACTTC CASRLGSSYEQYF
TRBJ2-2 TRBV11-2 - TRBD2 TGTGCCAGCAGCTTGGCGGGAGGAGGAACCGGGGAGCTGTTTTTT CASSLAGGGTGELFF
TRBJ1-2 TRBV2 - TRBD1 TGTGCCAGCTCACCCGTGACAGGGGTATATGGCTACACCTTC CASSPVTGVYGYTF
TRBJ2-7 TRBV4-1 - TRBD2 TGCGCCAGCAGCCAAGGAGCGTCGGCGGGGGCCTACGAGCAGTACTTC CASSQGASAGAYEQYF
TRBJ2-3 TRBV6-5 once TRBD1 TGTGCCAGCAGTTACTCCTACGACAGGGGGACAGATACGCAGTATTTT CASSYSYDRGTDTQYF
TRBJ2-3 TRBV28 - - TGTGCCAGCAGTTTATTGTCATCGTCGGTAACAGATACGCAGTATTTT CASSLLSSSVTDTQYF
TRBJ1-1 TRBV7-3 - TRBD1 TGTGCCAGCAGCTTACAAGTCGGACAGGGGGAAACTGAAGCTTTCTTT CASSLQVGQGETEAFF
TRBJ1-2 TRBV6-5 once - TGTGCCAGCAGTTACGGGTCAGGCCTCGGCTACACCTTC CASSYGSGLGYTF
TRBJ2-5 TRBV19 - - TGTGCCAGTAGTATCCGAGAGCAAGAGACCCAGTACTTC CASSIREQETQYF
TRBJ2-1 TRBV5-4 - - TGTGCCAGCAGCTTGGACGGCAATGAGCAGTTCTTC CASSLDGNEQFF